This TCR beta chain was sequenced for a study of pediatric ulcerative colitis. Overall study findings and caveats: Blood samples from a couple of patients yielded substantially fewer templates and were excluded from blood-rectal overlap analysis.

Notes on this clone: What it binds is not known.

Samples were sequenced at Survey level, maximum 500,000 reads. Clones were read by immunoSEQ multiplex PCR, and TCRdb kept only the in-frame ones, dropping some. The sample holds about 60,000 clones, around 87% seen once. Controls had colonoscopy for suspected IBD, with normal endoscopy and no IBD the following year. The CDR3 runs 15 residues. The V end was cut by 10 bases, the J end by 4 bases, with 22 bases between. Per the germline V gene, CDR1 is LNHDA and CDR2 is SQIVND (reference sequence). The sequence was obtained from a boy aged 5-17 years who was a control in a study of pediatric ulcerative colitis. The chain is built from TRBV19 and TRBJ1-2; D is ambiguous. The sample comprised blood. CDR3 nucleotides: TGTGCCACCAATTTTGACGTGGGCTTCAGCTATGGCTACACCTTC. It yields the protein CATNFDVGFSYGYTF.